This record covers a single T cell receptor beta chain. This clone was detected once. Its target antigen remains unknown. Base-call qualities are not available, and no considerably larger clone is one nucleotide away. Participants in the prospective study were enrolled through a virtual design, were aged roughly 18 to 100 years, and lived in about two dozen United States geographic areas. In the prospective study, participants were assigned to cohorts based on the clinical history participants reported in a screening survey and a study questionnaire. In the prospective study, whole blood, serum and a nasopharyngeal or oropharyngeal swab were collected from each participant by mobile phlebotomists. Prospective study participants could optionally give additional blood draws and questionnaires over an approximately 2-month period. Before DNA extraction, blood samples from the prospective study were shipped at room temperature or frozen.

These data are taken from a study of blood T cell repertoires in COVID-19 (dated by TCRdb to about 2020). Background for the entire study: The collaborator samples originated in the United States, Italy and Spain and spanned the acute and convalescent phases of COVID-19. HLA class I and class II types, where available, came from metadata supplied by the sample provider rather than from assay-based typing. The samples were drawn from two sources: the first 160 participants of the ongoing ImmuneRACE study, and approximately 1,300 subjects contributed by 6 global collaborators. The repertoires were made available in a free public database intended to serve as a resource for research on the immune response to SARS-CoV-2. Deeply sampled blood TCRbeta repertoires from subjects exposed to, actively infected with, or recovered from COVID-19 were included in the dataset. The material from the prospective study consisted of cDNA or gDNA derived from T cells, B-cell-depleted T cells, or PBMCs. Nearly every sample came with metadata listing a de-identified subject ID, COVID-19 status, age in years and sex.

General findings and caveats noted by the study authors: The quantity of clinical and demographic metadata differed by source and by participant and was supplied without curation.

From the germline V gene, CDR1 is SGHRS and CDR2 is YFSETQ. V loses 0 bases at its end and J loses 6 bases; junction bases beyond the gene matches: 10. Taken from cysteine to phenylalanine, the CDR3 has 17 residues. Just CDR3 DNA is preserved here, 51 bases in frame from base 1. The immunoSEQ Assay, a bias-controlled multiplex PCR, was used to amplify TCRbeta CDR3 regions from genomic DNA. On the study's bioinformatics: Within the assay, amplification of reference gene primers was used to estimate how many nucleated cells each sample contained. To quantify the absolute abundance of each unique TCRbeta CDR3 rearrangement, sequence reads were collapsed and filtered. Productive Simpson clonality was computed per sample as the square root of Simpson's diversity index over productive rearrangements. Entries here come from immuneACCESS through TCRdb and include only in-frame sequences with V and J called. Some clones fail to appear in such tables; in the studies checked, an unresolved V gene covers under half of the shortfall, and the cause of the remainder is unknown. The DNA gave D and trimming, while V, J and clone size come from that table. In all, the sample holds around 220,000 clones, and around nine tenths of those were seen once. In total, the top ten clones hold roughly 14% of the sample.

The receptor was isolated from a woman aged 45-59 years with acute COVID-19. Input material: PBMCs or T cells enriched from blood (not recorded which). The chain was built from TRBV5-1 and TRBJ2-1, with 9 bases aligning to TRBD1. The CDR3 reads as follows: CASSLESRDRVPNEQFF. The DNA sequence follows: TGCGCCAGCAGCTTGGAAAGCCGGGACAGGGTCCCCAATGAGCAGTTCTTC.